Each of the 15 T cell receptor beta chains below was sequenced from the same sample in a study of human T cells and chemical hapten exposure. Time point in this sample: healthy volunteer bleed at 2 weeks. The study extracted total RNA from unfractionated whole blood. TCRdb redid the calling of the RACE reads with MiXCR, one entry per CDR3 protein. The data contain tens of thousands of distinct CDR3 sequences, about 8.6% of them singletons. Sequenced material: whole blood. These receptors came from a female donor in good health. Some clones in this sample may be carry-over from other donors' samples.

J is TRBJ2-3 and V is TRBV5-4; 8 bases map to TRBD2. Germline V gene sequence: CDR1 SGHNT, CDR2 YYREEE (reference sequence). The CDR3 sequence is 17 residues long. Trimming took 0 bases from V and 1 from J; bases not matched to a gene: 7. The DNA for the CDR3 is TGTGCCAGCAGCTTGGAAACGGGAGGGCTAGGCACAGATACGCAGTATTTT. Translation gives CASSLETGGLGTDTQYF.

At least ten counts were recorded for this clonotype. This CDR3 reads CASSSDPPTSGIYNEQFF. The CDR3, as DNA: TGTGCCAGCAGTTCCGATCCCCCCACTAGCGGAATATACAATGAGCAGTTCTTC. The J gene is TRBJ2-1, the V gene TRBV7-3; TRBD2 agrees at 8 bases. Germline CDR1 reads SGHTA; CDR2 reads FQGTGA. J gave up 4 bases and V 6 bases, and 17 bases lay outside the gene matches. This CDR3 comprises 18 residues.

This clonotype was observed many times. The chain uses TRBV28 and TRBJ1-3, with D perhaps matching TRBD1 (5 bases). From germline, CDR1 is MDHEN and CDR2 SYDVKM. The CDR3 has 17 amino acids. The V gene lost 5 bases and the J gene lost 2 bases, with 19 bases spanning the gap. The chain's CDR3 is CASSPVWPRGAGNTIYF. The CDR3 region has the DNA TGTGCCAGCAGTCCGGTCTGGCCGCGGGGGGCTGGAAACACCATATATTTT.

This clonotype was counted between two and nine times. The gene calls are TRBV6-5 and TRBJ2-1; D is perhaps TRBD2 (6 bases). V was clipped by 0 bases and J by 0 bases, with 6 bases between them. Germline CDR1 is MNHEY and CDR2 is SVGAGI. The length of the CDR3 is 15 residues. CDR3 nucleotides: TGTGCCAGCAGTTACTCGGGGGGCTCCTACAATGAGCAGTTCTTC. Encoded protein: CASSYSGGSYNEQFF.

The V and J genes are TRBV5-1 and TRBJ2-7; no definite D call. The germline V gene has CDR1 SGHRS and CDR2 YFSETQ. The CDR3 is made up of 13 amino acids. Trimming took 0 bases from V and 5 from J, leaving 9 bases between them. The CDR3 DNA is TGCGCCAGCAGCTTGGGCAGCTCGGACGAGCAGTACTTC. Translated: CASSLGSSDEQYF.

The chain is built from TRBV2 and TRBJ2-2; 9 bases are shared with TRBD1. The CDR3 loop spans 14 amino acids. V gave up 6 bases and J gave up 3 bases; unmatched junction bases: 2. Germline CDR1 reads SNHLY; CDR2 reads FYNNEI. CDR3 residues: CASSWTGDTGELFF. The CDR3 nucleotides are TGTGCCAGCAGCTGGACAGGGGACACCGGGGAGCTGTTTTTT.

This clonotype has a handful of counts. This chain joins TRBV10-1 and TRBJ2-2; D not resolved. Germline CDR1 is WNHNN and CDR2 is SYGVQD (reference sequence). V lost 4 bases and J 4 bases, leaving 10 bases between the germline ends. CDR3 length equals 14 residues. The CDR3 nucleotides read TGCGCCAGCAGTGGGGGTATAAGCACCGGGGAGCTGTTTTTT. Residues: CASSGGISTGELFF.

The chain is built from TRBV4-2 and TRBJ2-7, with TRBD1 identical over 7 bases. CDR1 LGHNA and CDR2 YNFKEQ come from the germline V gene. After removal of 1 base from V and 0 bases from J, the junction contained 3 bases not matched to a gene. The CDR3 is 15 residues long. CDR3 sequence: CASSQVGQSSYEQYF. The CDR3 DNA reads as TGTGCCAGCAGCCAAGTGGGACAGAGCTCCTACGAGCAGTACTTC.

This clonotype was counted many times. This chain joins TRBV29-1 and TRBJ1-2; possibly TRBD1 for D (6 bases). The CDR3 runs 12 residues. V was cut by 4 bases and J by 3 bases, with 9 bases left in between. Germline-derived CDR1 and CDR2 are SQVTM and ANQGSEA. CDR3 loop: CSVVSGDYGYTF. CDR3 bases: TGCAGCGTTGTTTCAGGGGACTATGGCTACACCTTC.

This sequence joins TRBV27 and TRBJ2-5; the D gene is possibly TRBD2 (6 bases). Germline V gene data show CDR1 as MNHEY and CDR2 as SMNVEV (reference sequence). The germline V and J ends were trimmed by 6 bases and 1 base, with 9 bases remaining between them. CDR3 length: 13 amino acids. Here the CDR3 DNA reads TGTGCCAGCAGGTTAGCGGTCCAAGAGACCCAGTACTTC. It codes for CASRLAVQETQYF.

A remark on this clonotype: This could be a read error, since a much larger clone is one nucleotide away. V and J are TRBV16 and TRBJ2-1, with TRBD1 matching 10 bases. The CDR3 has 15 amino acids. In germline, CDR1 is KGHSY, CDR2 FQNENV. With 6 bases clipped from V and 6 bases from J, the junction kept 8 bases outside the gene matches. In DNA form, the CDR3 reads TGTGCCAGCAGTCCCGGGACAGGGGCTGGCAATGAGCAGTTCTTC. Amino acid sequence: CASSPGTGAGNEQFF.

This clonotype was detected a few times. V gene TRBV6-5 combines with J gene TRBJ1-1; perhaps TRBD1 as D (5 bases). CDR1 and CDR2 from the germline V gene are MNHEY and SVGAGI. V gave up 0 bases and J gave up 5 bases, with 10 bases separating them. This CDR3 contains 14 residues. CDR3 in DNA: TGTGCCAGCAGTTACTCGAGCGGGGGGACTGAAGCTTTCTTT. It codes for CASSYSSGGTEAFF.

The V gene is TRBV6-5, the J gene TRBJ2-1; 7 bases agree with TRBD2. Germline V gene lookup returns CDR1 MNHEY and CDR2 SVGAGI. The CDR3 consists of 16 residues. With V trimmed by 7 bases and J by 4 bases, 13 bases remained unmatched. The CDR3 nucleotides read TGTGCCAGCAACCCCGTGGGGCTAGCGGATTACAATGAGCAGTTCTTC. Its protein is CASNPVGLADYNEQFF.

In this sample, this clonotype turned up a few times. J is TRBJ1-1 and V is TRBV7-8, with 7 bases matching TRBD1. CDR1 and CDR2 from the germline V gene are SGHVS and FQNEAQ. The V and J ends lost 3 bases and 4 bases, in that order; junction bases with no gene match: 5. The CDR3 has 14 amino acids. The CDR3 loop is CASSFQGGLTEAFF. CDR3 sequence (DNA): TGTGCCAGCAGCTTCCAGGGGGGGCTCACTGAAGCTTTCTTT.

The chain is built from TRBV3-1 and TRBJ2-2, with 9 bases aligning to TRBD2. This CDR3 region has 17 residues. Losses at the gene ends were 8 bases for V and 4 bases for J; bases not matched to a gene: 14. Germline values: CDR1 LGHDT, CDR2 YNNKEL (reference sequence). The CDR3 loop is CASGLLGGRAVTGELFF. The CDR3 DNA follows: TGTGCCAGCGGCCTATTAGGCGGGAGGGCCGTCACCGGGGAGCTGTTTTTT.